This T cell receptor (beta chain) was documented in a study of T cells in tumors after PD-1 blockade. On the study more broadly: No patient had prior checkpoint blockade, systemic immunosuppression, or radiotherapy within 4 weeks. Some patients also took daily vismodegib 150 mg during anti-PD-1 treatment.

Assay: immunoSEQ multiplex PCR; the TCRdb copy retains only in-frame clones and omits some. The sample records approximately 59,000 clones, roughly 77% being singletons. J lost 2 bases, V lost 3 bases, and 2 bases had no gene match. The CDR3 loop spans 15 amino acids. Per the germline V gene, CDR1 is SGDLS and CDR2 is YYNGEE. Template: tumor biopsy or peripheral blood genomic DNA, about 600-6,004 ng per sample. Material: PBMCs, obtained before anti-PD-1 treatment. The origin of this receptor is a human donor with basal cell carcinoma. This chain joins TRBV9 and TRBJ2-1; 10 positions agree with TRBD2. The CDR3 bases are TGTGCCAGCAGCGCAAGCGGGGGGGCCTACAATGAGCAGTTCTTC. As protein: CASSASGGAYNEQFF.